The present T cell receptor beta chain was sequenced within a study of cytomegalovirus exposure and HLA in healthy donors. Study in general: Drawn from HLA-typed donors, around 85 million unique TCRs were held in an early data release.

The CDR3 spans 11 residues. Germline values: CDR1 MNHEY, CDR2 SMNVEV (reference sequence). Trimming shortened V by 4 bases and J by 9 bases, and 7 bases separated the two germline ends. PCR employed 60 Vbeta and 13 Jbeta primers. TCRdb keeps only in-frame clones here, not all; method: immunoSEQ multiplex PCR. The sample has roughly 100,000 clones; about an eighth are singletons. This clone was observed a handful of times. This chain connects TRBV27 to TRBJ2-1, with a weak D call TRBD2 (6 bases). This receptor was obtained from a man aged 35 to 55 in good health and CMV-seropositive. Sequencing input: PBMCs. Here the CDR3 reads CASSYGGEQFF. CDR3 DNA sequence: TGTGCCAGCAGTTACGGGGGTGAGCAGTTCTTC.